This entry is about one T cell receptor (beta chain). Its binding antigen is unknown. No base-level quality is on record; no much larger clone is a single base apart. The data originate from a study of T cells in Graves' hyperthyroidism and ophthalmopathy (dated by TCRdb to between 2019 and 2020). Broadly, across the study: Peripheral blood was sampled at the time of initial diagnosis, prior to any treatment. TCR V-J signatures able to tell the groups apart were searched for in a discovery cohort of more than 90 patients, of whom approximately 40 had Graves' ophthalmopathy and about 60 had stable Graves' hyperthyroidism. An independent validation cohort of some 18 hyperthyroidism patients and 17 patients who later progressed to ophthalmopathy tested prospective prediction of ophthalmopathy. The 75 to 100 discovery patients were randomly split 7:3 into training and test sets. In about 6 Graves' hyperthyroidism patients, the study also compared T-cell repertoires from thyroid tissue with T-cell repertoires from blood. Following sampling, methimazole starting at 30 mg daily was given to hyperthyroidism patients, and high-dose intravenous methylprednisolone was given to ophthalmopathy patients. The paper reports TCR Vbeta CDR3 sequencing of over 130 peripheral blood samples: approximately 41 ophthalmopathy, roughly 80 hyperthyroidism and approximately 17 progressor patients.

CDR1 and CDR2 are read off the germline V gene as MNHNS and SASEGT. V is pruned by 7 bases and J by 1 base, leaving 5 bases of the junction without a gene match. The CDR3 goes from the cysteine to the phenylalanine over 14 residues. Of all the DNA, just the CDR3 is kept, 42 bases in frame from base 1. The TCR beta CDR3 regions were amplified from the RNA transcripts. A first-round RT-PCR of the TCR CDR3 used the HTBI primer set with the Qiagen OneStep RT-PCR kit. Libraries were constructed in a second round of multiplex PCR, after which size selection and purification were carried out. Libraries were sequenced paired-end with 100 bp reads on an Illumina HiSeq2000. In the original analysis: SOAPnuke was used to process the raw data, removing reads that contained adapters or uncalled bases, had a mean Phred below 15, or lacked an exact match to the constant primer or identifier. COPE v1.2.5 was used to merge the high-quality paired reads, and each unique nucleotide sequence was defined as a clonotype. MiTCR v1.1 was used to align the clonotypes against IMGT TRBV, TRBD and TRBJ reference segments. Only V-J combinations with frequency above 0.0001, covering 99% to 99.2% of repertoires, were analysed. The TCS score was defined as F50 (clonal expansion) divided by E x V (chaos), with BLOSUM62-based TCRdist calculated between CDR3 peptides within each V-J. Welch's t-statistics and random forest reduced 500 to 650 V-J features to about 13, which were used in a naive Bayes classifier (R e1071). TCRdb took the public reads, trimmed them with fastp at Q25, ran MiXCR for clone calling and kept in-frame beta chains. Rows matching on CDR3 protein sequence are summarized as one entry with the most common DNA and genes. What appears here as the V and J calls and clone size reflects TCRdb's work, not the paper's. The sample has about 340,000 distinct CDR3 sequences on record, about 21% of them singletons. The ten largest account for 50% of the sample.

Study-level results and caveats: Blood samples also contained most of the expanded thyroid clonotypes (frequency above 0.001), which suggests that blood repertoires may reflect thyroid immune responses. In cross-validation, a model built on a 13 V-J signature told ophthalmopathy apart from stable hyperthyroidism with 87.88% sensitivity and around 83% specificity, and in testing the same model reached 80%/75%. During validation, the model predicted progression to ophthalmopathy a median of roughly six months ahead of onset, with roughly 65% sensitivity and 72.22% specificity. Sample size was not statistically predetermined, and investigators were not blinded to group allocation.

A patient counted as having stable Graves' hyperthyroidism if no progression to ophthalmopathy occurred over 18 months of follow-up. The hyperthyroidism patients were between 18 and 65 years old and newly diagnosed, with a disease duration of less than 2 months. The study excluded patients with uncontrolled infections, other autoimmune diseases, pregnancy or lactation. Diagnoses were based on clinical symptoms, serum thyroxine and TRAb, thyroid ultrasound and orbital computed tomography. Ficoll-Paque density gradient centrifugation was used to isolate PBMCs from around 10 ml of fresh peripheral blood. Trizol reagent was used to extract total RNA, and RNA quality was then checked on an Agilent 2100 Bioanalyzer.

Sequenced material: blood. Recombination connected TRBV6-1 to TRBJ2-3; TRBD1 aligns with 7 central bases. This TCR derives from a woman aged 45-59 years with Graves' hyperthyroidism. The CDR3: CASNRDRGTDTQYF. The sequenced DNA: TGTGCCAGCAATCGGGACAGAGGCACAGATACGCAGTATTTT.